This section outlines one T cell receptor beta chain sequence together with its context. This entry is derived from a study of cytomegalovirus exposure and HLA in healthy donors. V lost 0 bases and J lost 6; bases outside the gene matches: 11. The germline V gene encodes CDR1 SGDLS and CDR2 YYNGEE. CDR3 size: 17 residues. Primers included in the PCR were 60 Vbeta and 13 Jbeta primers. Profiled with immunoSEQ multiplex PCR; TCRdb holds only in-frame clones, not every one. This sample's table reports 150,000 or so clones. The V call is TRBV9, the J call TRBJ2-1; 8 nucleotides align to TRBD2. The material sequenced was PBMCs. The sequence was collected from a man between 18 and 29 years old in good health and CMV-seronegative. The CDR3 coding sequence is TGTGCCAGCAGCGTAGCCGGGGGGGCGGGAGGAGGCAATGAGCAGTTCTTC. Encoded protein: CASSVAGGAGGGNEQFF.